The 3 T cell receptor beta chains given below trace back to one sample, sequenced in a study of blood T cell repertoires in COVID-19. Assay used: immunoSEQ multiplex PCR; TCRdb lists only in-frame clones, some missing. The sample yields 250,000 or so clones, under 90% seen once. What was sequenced was peripheral blood. The receptors derive from a man aged 55 to 69 with acute or convalescent COVID-19.

The chain recombines TRBV5-1 with TRBJ2-7, with 12 bases aligning to TRBD1. CDR1 and CDR2 from the germline V gene are SGHRS and YFSETQ. CDR3 length equals 15 residues. V shed 3 bases and J 6 bases; nucleotides not matched to a gene: 7. The CDR3, as DNA: TGCGCCAGCAGCTCGACCGGGACAGGGGGCTTCGAGCAGTACTTC. Amino acids: CASSSTGTGGFEQYF.

This rearrangement joins TRBV28 to TRBJ2-1, with TRBD2 matching over 8 bases. Germline loops: CDR1 MDHEN, CDR2 SYDVKM. V dropped 4 bases and J dropped 12; count of bases not matched to a gene: 20. This CDR3 contains 17 residues. CDR3 coding DNA: TGTGCCAGCAGTTCCACCACGGGCGGGAGGCCCACCCGGGGGCAGTTCTTC. It yields the protein CASSSTTGGRPTRGQFF.

This sequence joins TRBV5-1 and TRBJ2-7, with a possible D match to TRBD1 (6 bases). Germline CDR1 reads SGHRS; CDR2 reads YFSETQ. There are 15 residues in the CDR3. V lost 2 bases to trimming and J lost 3 bases, with 15 bases between them. The CDR3: CASSFSLDRSYEQYF. DNA for the CDR3: TGCGCCAGCAGCTTTTCCCTTGACAGGAGCTACGAGCAGTACTTC.